Below, 18 T cell receptor beta chains from the same sample are listed, as sequenced in a study of regulatory T cells in long-lasting Graves disease. The time point here: newly diagnosed GD, antithyroid drugs for less than 3 months. PBMC RNA was the source of the TCR library. Library construction for TCR beta used iRepertoire HTBI primers and Arm-PCR of CDR3 regions. Via MiXCR, TCRdb re-called the multiplex PCR reads, giving one row per CDR3 protein. Here the sample spans 580,000 or so distinct CDR3 sequences, about 16% being singletons. The data were also submitted as part of a second study, on T cells in Graves' hyperthyroidism and ophthalmopathy.

The sample was peripheral blood mononuclear cells (PBMCs), taken at new diagnosis, from a patient treated with antithyroid drugs. These TCRs come from a man between 18 and 35 years old with Graves disease.

The V and J genes are TRBV29-1 and TRBJ1-4; no definite D call. Germline V gene data show CDR1 as SQVTM and CDR2 as ANQGSEA. The CDR3 runs to 14 residues. V lost 5 bases and J lost 0, with 10 bases in between. The CDR3 is CSVFLPTTNEKLFF. The DNA of the CDR3 is TGCAGCGTTTTCCTCCCGACAACTAATGAAAAACTGTTTTTT.

There are many counts of this clonotype. The DNA for the CDR3 is TGTGCCACTGGGACAGGTCCTAACTATGGCTACACCTTC. Residues: CATGTGPNYGYTF. The chain is built from TRBV2 and TRBJ1-2, with 8 bases fitting TRBD1. The CDR3 has 13 amino acids. Looked up from germline, CDR1 is SNHLY and CDR2 is FYNNEI. V dropped 10 bases and J dropped 0; count of bases not matched to a gene: 4.

This clonotype was picked up many times. The chain couples TRBV7-3 to TRBJ1-1; D call uncertain. The CDR3 runs 16 residues. V lost 0 bases and J 1 base, leaving 12 bases between the germline ends. Germline assignment: CDR1 SGHTA and CDR2 FQGTGA. The CDR3 DNA is TGTGCCAGCAGCTTAACCGGGCGCGGGTCGAACACTGAAGCTTTCTTT. It encodes CASSLTGRGSNTEAFF. Variable domain in full (rest from reference TRBV7-3 and TRBJ1-1): GAGVSQTPSNKVTEKGKYVELRCDPISGHTALYWYRQSLGQGPEFLIYFQGTGAADDSGLPNDRFFAVRPEGSVSTLKIQRTERGDSAVYLCASSLTGRGSNTEAFFGQGTRLTVV.

This clonotype was seen ten or more times. This chain joins TRBV7-9 and TRBJ2-7; 12 bases fit TRBD2. Germline-derived CDR1 and CDR2 are SEHNR and FQNEAQ (reference sequence). The CDR3 is 16 residues long. V was pared by 5 bases and J by 4 bases, with 9 bases of the junction left unmatched. The CDR3 loop reads CASSPQGTSGSYEQYF. Here the CDR3 DNA reads TGTGCCAGCAGCCCTCAAGGGACTAGCGGGTCGTACGAGCAGTACTTC.

In DNA form, the CDR3 reads TGTGCCAGCAGCGCTTGGGGGGCGACTAATGAAAAACTGTTTTTT. Its translation is CASSAWGATNEKLFF. V and J are TRBV11-2 and TRBJ1-4; tentatively, D is TRBD1 (6 bases). Germline lookup yields CDR1 SGHAT and CDR2 FQNNGV. Between the trimmed V and J ends, which lost 5 bases and 2 bases, there was a span of 12 bases. This CDR3 comprises 15 residues.

This chain uses TRBV19 with TRBJ1-5; D might be TRBD1 (5 bases). The V and J ends lost 8 bases and 7 bases respectively, with 24 bases between them. The V gene's germline CDR1 is LNHDA and CDR2 SQIVND (reference sequence). The CDR3 contains 16 residues. CDR3 loop: CASDFWGFESRQPQHF. The CDR3 DNA reads TGTGCCAGTGATTTTTGGGGGTTCGAGTCAAGACAGCCCCAGCATTTT.

V and J are TRBV9 and TRBJ1-2; no definite D call. V was cut by 4 bases and J by 1 base, with 14 bases left in between. The CDR3 contains 15 residues. Germline V gene lookup returns CDR1 SGDLS and CDR2 YYNGEE. Here the CDR3 reads CASSKTGLVNYGYTF. The CDR3 nucleotides read TGTGCCAGCAGCAAGACGGGGTTGGTTAACTATGGCTACACCTTC.

This clonotype was observed many times. The chain links TRBV9 to TRBJ2-7, with 11 bases that match TRBD2. The V and J ends lost 4 bases and 6 bases, in that order; junction bases with no gene match: 9. Germline V gene lookup returns CDR1 SGDLS and CDR2 YYNGEE. The CDR3 sequence is 15 residues long. This CDR3 is CASSPRTSGSGEQYF. CDR3 coding DNA: TGTGCCAGCAGCCCGAGGACTAGCGGGTCCGGCGAGCAGTACTTC.

The chain employs TRBV9 and TRBJ2-2; TRBD1 matches at 9 bases. Germline loops: CDR1 SGDLS, CDR2 YYNGEE. CDR3 size: 16 residues. The trim removed 3 bases at V and 5 bases at J, leaving 8 bases unmatched. CDR3 in amino acids: CASSATDRGLTGELFF. As DNA, the CDR3 is TGTGCCAGCAGCGCCACGGACAGGGGATTGACCGGGGAGCTGTTTTTT.

There are many counts of this clonotype. The CDR3 sequence: CASSQVVGNEQFF. CDR3 nucleotide sequence: TGTGCCAGCAGCCAAGTTGTCGGCAATGAGCAGTTCTTC. The chain uses TRBV3-1 and TRBJ2-1, with no clear D. There are 13 residues in the CDR3. V gave up 1 base and J gave up 6 bases, with 7 bases separating them. Germline V CDR1 and CDR2: LGHDT, YNNKEL (reference sequence).

This clonotype was seen only a few times. CDR3: CASSPMGQQETQYF. In DNA, the CDR3 is TGTGCCAGCAGCCCGATGGGACAGCAAGAGACCCAGTACTTC. The J gene is TRBJ2-5, the V gene TRBV7-9; 7 bases are shared with TRBD1. V gave up 5 bases and J gave up 2 bases; unmatched junction bases: 5. The CDR3 has 14 amino acids. Germline CDR1 and CDR2: SEHNR and FQNEAQ (reference sequence).

This clonotype was counted many times. The chain links TRBV28 to TRBJ2-2, with 16 nucleotides matching TRBD2. The trim removed 5 bases at V and 7 bases at J, leaving 19 bases unmatched. This CDR3 is 21 amino acids long. Germline V gene lookup returns CDR1 MDHEN and CDR2 SYDVKM. CDR3 nucleotide sequence: TGTGCCAGCAGTCTGCCGACTGTCCCGGGACTAGCGGGAGGGCTGGTCGGGGAGCTGTTTTTT. Amino acid sequence: CASSLPTVPGLAGGLVGELFF.

The rearrangement joins TRBV11-1 to TRBJ2-3; TRBD2 aligns across 7 bases. The CDR3 runs 14 residues. From germline, CDR1 is SGHAT and CDR2 FQDESV (reference sequence). V dropped 6 bases and J dropped 4; count of bases not matched to a gene: 7. CDR3 region: CASRPGGGADTQYF. Written as DNA, the CDR3 is TGTGCCAGCAGACCCGGGGGAGGGGCAGATACGCAGTATTTT.

This chain uses TRBV7-9 with TRBJ2-7; D is unresolved. The V gene's germline CDR1 is SEHNR and CDR2 FQNEAQ (reference sequence). V gave up 5 bases and J gave up 6 bases, with 14 bases separating them. The CDR3 covers 13 residues. For the CDR3, the DNA is TGTGCCAGCAGCGAGGACCCAAGAGGCGAGCAGTACTTC. This sequence encodes CASSEDPRGEQYF.

This clonotype occurred a few times. The chain couples TRBV7-3 to TRBJ2-2; no clear D. The CDR3 spans 16 residues. V was cut by 6 bases and J by 3 bases, with 17 bases left in between. Germline V lookup: CDR1 SGHTA, CDR2 FQGTGA. The CDR3 is CASRDPAQGDTGELFF. In DNA, the CDR3 is TGTGCCAGCAGGGATCCGGCACAAGGTGACACCGGGGAGCTGTTTTTT.

Note on this clonotype: A much larger clone lies a single base off, so this may be a read error. The CDR3 sequence: CASSLTAVADTQYF. The DNA of the CDR3 is TGTGCCAGCAGTTTAACGGCTGTTGCAGATACGCAGTATTTT. The chain recombines TRBV28 with TRBJ2-3; D uncertain. The CDR3 is 14 amino acids. Trimming pared 2 bases from V and 4 bases from J, leaving 10 bases between. The germline V gene has CDR1 MDHEN and CDR2 SYDVKM.

This clonotype has more than one count but fewer than ten. The chain's CDR3 is CASSPPGTLNTEAFF. DNA of the CDR3: TGTGCCAGCAGCCCCCCCGGGACACTGAACACTGAAGCTTTCTTT. The chain recombines TRBV9 with TRBJ1-1; weak D call: TRBD1 (6 bases). CDR3 length equals 15 residues. Trimming stripped 4 bases from V and 0 bases from J, with 13 bases between. From germline, CDR1 is SGDLS and CDR2 YYNGEE.

The chain has TRBV10-1 and TRBJ1-2; maybe TRBD1 (5 bases). The CDR3 contains 16 residues. Germline V gene sequence: CDR1 WNHNN, CDR2 SYGVQD (reference sequence). V was trimmed by 2 bases and J by 2 bases, leaving 15 bases between them. CDR3 sequence: CASSETGLPSNYGYTF. In nucleotides, the CDR3 is TGCGCCAGCAGTGAGACAGGACTACCCTCAAACTATGGCTACACCTTC.